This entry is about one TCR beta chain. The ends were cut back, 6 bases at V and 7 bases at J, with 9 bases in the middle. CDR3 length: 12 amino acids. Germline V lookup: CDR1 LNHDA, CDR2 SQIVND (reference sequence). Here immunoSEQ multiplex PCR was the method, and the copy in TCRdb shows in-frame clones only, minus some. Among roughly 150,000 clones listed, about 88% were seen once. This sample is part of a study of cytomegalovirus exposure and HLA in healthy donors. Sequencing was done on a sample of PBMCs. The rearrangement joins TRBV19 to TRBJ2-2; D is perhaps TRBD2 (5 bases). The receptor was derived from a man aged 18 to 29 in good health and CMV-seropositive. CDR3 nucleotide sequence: TGTGCCAGTAGGAGGGAAATCGGGGAGCTGTTTTTT. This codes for CASRREIGELFF.